This is a list of T cell receptor beta chains from one sample in a study of CD8+ T cells in alopecia areata. Data came from immunoSEQ multiplex PCR; TCRdb stores just in-frame clones and leaves some out. This table has 140,000 or so clones, 62% appearing once. The sample taken for sequencing was CD8+ T cells sorted from blood. The source is a human donor in good health. Each CDR3 is given with its conserved first and last residue. A D gene is named only where the DNA matches it firmly. Some rows mark clone size as missing; the rest say once, few, many or name a class of expanded clone.

size	V	J	D	length	DNA	CDR3
-	TRBV6-5	TRBJ2-7	-	15	TGTGCCAGCAGTTACTCAGGGAGTCCCACCGACGAGCAGTACTTC	CASSYSGSPTDEQYF
-	TRBV5-1	TRBJ2-1	TRBD2	13	TGCGCCAGCAGCTTGGCCGGGTCGGGAGGGCAGTTCTTC	CASSLAGSGGQFF
-	TRBV9	TRBJ2-7	-	16	TGTGCCAGCAGCACCCGAAATACAGGGAGCCCCTACGAGCAGTACTTC	CASSTRNTGSPYEQYF
few	TRBV28	TRBJ2-5	TRBD2	16	TGTGCCAGCAGTGACCCGGGACTAGCAGATCAAGAGACCCAGTACTTC	CASSDPGLADQETQYF
-	TRBV30	TRBJ1-2	-	11	TGTGCCTGGAGTGAAGCTAATGGCTACACCTTC	CAWSEANGYTF
-	TRBV2	TRBJ2-7	TRBD2	16	TGTGCCAGCAGTGCCCATAGCGGGAGGGCCCCCGACGAGCAGTACTTC	CASSAHSGRAPDEQYF
few	TRBV2	TRBJ2-1	TRBD2	16	TGTGCCAGCAGTCCTTTAGCGGGACCTTCCTACAATGAGCAGTTCTTC	CASSPLAGPSYNEQFF
few	TRBV30	TRBJ2-2	-	13	TGTGCCTGGCTGGGCCGAAACACCGGGGAGCTGTTTTTT	CAWLGRNTGELFF
few	TRBV9	TRBJ2-2	-	22	TGTGCCAGCAGCGTAGCTCTTCGGGCAGGACTCCGGGACGCCCCTATGACCGGGGAGCTGTTTTTT	CASSVALRAGLRDAPMTGELFF
-	TRBV4-1	TRBJ2-1	-	13	TGCGCCAGCAGCCAAGTCGAGAGGGATGAGCAGTTCTTC	CASSQVERDEQFF
few	TRBV28	TRBJ1-2	-	13	TGTGCCAGCAGTGATCAGGATAACTATGGCTACACCTTC	CASSDQDNYGYTF
-	TRBV9	TRBJ2-6	TRBD2	15	TGTGCCAGCAAGGGAGGGAGCTCTGGGGCCAACGTCCTGACTTTC	CASKGGSSGANVLTF
few	TRBV6-5	TRBJ1-2	TRBD1	13	TGTGCCAGCAGTGAGACAGGGAAATATGGCTACACCTTC	CASSETGKYGYTF
-	TRBV29-1	TRBJ2-1	-	16	TGCAGCGCTGTGGGTCACCCAGGGGCTTCCTACAATGAGCAGTTCTTC	CSAVGHPGASYNEQFF
-	TRBV29-1	TRBJ1-2	-	12	TGCAGCGTTGAGACCAGGAACAATGGCTACACCTTC	CSVETRNNGYTF
-	TRBV4-2	TRBJ1-4	-	17	TGTGCCAGCAGCCACCCGGGGGACGGGGAGCTAAATGAAAAACTGTTTTTT	CASSHPGDGELNEKLFF
-	TRBV9	TRBJ2-7	-	14	TGTGCCAGCAGCGTCGGGACAACAAGCTACGAGCAGTACTTC	CASSVGTTSYEQYF
once	TRBV5-6	TRBJ2-7	TRBD1	15	TGTGCCAGCAGCCGGGACGGGACAGGGTCCTACGAGCAGTACTTC	CASSRDGTGSYEQYF
-	TRBV27	TRBJ2-2	-	14	TGTGCCAGCAGGACCGGGGGTAACACCGGGGAGCTGTTTTTT	CASRTGGNTGELFF
-	TRBV14	TRBJ2-5	-	18	TGTGCCAGCAGCCGAAATGGTGAGACAGAATTCGGCCAAGAGACCCAGTACTTC	CASSRNGETEFGQETQYF
-	TRBV2	TRBJ2-7	-	13	TGTGCCAGCAGTATACAGGAGGGCTACGAGCAGTACTTC	CASSIQEGYEQYF
-	TRBV2	TRBJ2-1	-	16	TGTGCCAGCAGTGAAGCCGCGTGGACCGTCGACAATGAGCAGTTCTTC	CASSEAAWTVDNEQFF
-	TRBV9	TRBJ2-7	TRBD1	15	TGTGCCAGCAGCGTAGCCGGGACAGGGGGACACGAGCAGTACTTC	CASSVAGTGGHEQYF
few	TRBV27	TRBJ2-5	-	15	TGTGCCAGCAGTTTATTTACTAGCAAAGGGGAGACCCAGTACTTC	CASSLFTSKGETQYF
-	TRBV29-1	TRBJ2-6	TRBD1	19	TGCAGCGTTGAAACTCGGACAGGGTCAATTAGTTCTGGGGCCAACGTCCTGACTTTC	CSVETRTGSISSGANVLTF
-	TRBV11-2	TRBJ2-7	-	14	TGTGCCAGCAGCCGACTTGGGGGAGCCTACGAGCAGTACTTC	CASSRLGGAYEQYF
-	TRBV7-8	TRBJ2-1	-	14	TGTGCCAGCAGCCCTAGACTGGGGGTCAATGAGCAGTTCTTC	CASSPRLGVNEQFF
-	TRBV27	TRBJ2-5	-	13	TGTGCCAGCAGCCGCTACGTGGGGGAGACCCAGTACTTC	CASSRYVGETQYF
few	TRBV29-1	TRBJ2-7	-	12	TGCAGCGTTCAAGGACGGAGCTACGAGCAGTACTTC	CSVQGRSYEQYF
-	TRBV14	TRBJ2-1	-	11	TGTGCCAGCAGCCAGGGCCAGGAGCAGTTCTTC	CASSQGQEQFF
-	TRBV27	TRBJ2-1	TRBD2	14	TGTGCCAGCAGGGGACTAGCGGGAGGGCCTCATTGGGTCTTC	CASRGLAGGPHWVF
medium-sized	TRBV4-1	TRBJ2-7	TRBD1	17	TGCGCCAGCAGCCACCTACTGGGGACAGGGACGGCCTACGAGCAGTACTTC	CASSHLLGTGTAYEQYF
-	TRBV5-1	TRBJ1-5	TRBD1	15	TGCGCCAGCAGCTCTACAGGGGTCCGCAATCAGCCCCAGCATTTT	CASSSTGVRNQPQHF
-	TRBV29-1	TRBJ1-5	-	13	TGCAGCGTTGGGGGCACGGGCAATCAGCCCCAGCATTTT	CSVGGTGNQPQHF
-	TRBV18	TRBJ2-7	TRBD1	15	TGTGCCAGCTCACCACCGACGACAGGGACGTACGAGCAGTACTTC	CASSPPTTGTYEQYF
-	TRBV27	TRBJ2-7	-	11	TGTGCCACCCAAAGGGGCTACGAGCAGTACTTC	CATQRGYEQYF
-	TRBV11-2	TRBJ2-2	-	13	TGTGCCAGCAGCATCAGCCTGCCCGGGGAGCTGTTTTTT	CASSISLPGELFF
once	TRBV27	TRBJ1-2	TRBD1	14	TGTGCCAGCAGTTGGAGCTGGACAGGGGGTGGCTACACCTTC	CASSWSWTGGGYTF
-	TRBV7-2	TRBJ2-5	TRBD2	15	TGTGCCAGCAGCCCGATAGCGGGTATTATAGAGACCCAGTACTTC	CASSPIAGIIETQYF
-	TRBV5-4	TRBJ2-7	TRBD2	15	TGTGCCAGCAGCTCCGGACTAGCAGGCTCCTACGAGCAGTACTTC	CASSSGLAGSYEQYF
few	TRBV5-1	TRBJ2-1	-	17	TGCGCCAGCAGCTCGCTTGGGGACACACTATACTACAATGAGCAGTTCTTC	CASSSLGDTLYYNEQFF
-	TRBV6-5	TRBJ1-1	-	14	TGTGCCAGCAGCCGGGAAAAGCCGAACACTGAAGCTTTCTTT	CASSREKPNTEAFF
-	TRBV11-2	TRBJ2-6	-	15	TGTGCCAGCAGTAGAGGTCGCTCTGGGGCCAACGTCCTGACTTTC	CASSRGRSGANVLTF
few	TRBV5-1	TRBJ2-1	TRBD2	17	TGCGCCAGCCGACTAGCGGGAGGGGAGCCCCCCTACAATGAGCAGTTCTTC	CASRLAGGEPPYNEQFF
-	TRBV5-6	TRBJ2-2	TRBD2	15	TGTGCCAGCAGCTTGCTCGCGGGAGAGGGCGGGGAGCTGTTTTTT	CASSLLAGEGGELFF
-	TRBV2	TRBJ2-1	TRBD2	12	TGTGCCAGCCCAGCAGCGGGGCATGAGCAGTTCTTC	CASPAAGHEQFF
few	TRBV29-1	TRBJ1-2	-	10	TGCAGCGTTACAGGGTCCGGCTACACCTTC	CSVTGSGYTF
-	TRBV9	TRBJ1-2	TRBD1	14	TGTGCCAGCAGGGACGGGACAGGGGGGATTGGCTACACCTTC	CASRDGTGGIGYTF
once	TRBV30	TRBJ2-4	-	14	TGTGCCTGGAGTGTACTTGACGGCAAAAACATTCAGTACTTC	CAWSVLDGKNIQYF
few	TRBV14	TRBJ2-7	TRBD2	14	TGTGCCAGCAGCCAAGACGTAGGGAGGGACGAGCAGTACTTC	CASSQDVGRDEQYF